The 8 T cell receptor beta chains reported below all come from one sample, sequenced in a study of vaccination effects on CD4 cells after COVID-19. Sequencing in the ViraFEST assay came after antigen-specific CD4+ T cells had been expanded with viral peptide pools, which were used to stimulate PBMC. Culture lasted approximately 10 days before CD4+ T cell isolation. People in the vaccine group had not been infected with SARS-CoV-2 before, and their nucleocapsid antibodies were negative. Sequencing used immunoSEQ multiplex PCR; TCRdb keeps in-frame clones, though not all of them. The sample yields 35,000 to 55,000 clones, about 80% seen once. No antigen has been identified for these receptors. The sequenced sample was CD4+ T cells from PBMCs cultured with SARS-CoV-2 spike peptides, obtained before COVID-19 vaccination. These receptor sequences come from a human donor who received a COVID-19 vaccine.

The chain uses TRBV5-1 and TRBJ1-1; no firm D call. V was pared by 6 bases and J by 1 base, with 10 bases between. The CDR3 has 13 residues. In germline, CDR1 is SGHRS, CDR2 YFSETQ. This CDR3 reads CASMGAGNTEAFF. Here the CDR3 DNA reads TGCGCCAGCATGGGCGCAGGGAACACTGAAGCTTTCTTT.

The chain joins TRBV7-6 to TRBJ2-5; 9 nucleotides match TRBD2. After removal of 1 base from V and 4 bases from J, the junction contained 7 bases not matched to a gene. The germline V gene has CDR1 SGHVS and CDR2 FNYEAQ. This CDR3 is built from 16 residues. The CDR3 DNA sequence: TGTGCCAGCAGCTTAGAGAGTCCTAGCGGGACAGAGACCCAGTACTTC. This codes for CASSLESPSGTETQYF. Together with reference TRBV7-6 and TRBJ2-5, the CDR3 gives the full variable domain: GAGVSQSPRYKVTKRGQDVALRCDPISGHVSLYWYRQALGQGPEFLTYFNYEAQQDKSGLPNDRFSAERPEGSISTLTIQRTEQRDSAMYRCASSLESPSGTETQYFGPGTRLLVL.

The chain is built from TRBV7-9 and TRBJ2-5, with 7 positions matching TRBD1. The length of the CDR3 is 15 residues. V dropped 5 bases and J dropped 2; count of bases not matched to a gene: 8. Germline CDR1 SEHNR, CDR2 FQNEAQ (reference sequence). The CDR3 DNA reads TGTGCCAGCAGCCCAAGTGGGACAGCGCAAGAGACCCAGTACTTC. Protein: CASSPSGTAQETQYF.

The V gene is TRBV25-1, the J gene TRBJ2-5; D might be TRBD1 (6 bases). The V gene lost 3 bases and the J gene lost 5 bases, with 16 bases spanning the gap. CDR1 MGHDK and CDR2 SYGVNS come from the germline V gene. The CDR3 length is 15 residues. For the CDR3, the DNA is TGTGCCAGCAGTGACCTCAGGGGATCGAGGGAGACCCAGTACTTC. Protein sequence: CASSDLRGSRETQYF.

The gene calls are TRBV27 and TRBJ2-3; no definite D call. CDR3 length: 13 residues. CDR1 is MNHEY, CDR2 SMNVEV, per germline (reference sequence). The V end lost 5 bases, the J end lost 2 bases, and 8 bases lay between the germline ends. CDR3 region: CASSVSFTDTQYF. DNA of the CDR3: TGTGCCAGCAGTGTCAGCTTCACAGATACGCAGTATTTT.

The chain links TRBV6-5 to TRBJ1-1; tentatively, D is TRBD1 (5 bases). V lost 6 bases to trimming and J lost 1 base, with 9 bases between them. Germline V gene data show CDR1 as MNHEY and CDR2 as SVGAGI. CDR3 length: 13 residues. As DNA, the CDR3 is TGTGCCAGCAGGCGGGGGGGGAACACTGAAGCTTTCTTT. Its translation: CASRRGGNTEAFF.

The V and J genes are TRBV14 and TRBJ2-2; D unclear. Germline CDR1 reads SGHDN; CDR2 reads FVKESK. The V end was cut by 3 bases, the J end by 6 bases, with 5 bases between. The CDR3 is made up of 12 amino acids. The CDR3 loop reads CASSQAAGELFF. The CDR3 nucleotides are TGTGCCAGCAGCCAGGCTGCCGGGGAGCTGTTTTTT.

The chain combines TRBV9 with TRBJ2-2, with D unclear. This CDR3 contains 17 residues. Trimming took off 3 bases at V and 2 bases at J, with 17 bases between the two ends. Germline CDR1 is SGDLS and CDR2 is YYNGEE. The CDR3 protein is CASSARTIRQNTGELFF. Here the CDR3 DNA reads TGTGCCAGCAGCGCAAGAACGATTAGACAAAACACCGGGGAGCTGTTTTTT.